A selection of T cell receptor beta chains follows, all from one sample in a study of T cells in Graves' hyperthyroidism and ophthalmopathy. TCRdb passed the multiplex PCR reads through MiXCR, listing each CDR3 protein once. The sample carries under 400,000 distinct CDR3 sequences, about a sixth recorded once. Sequenced input: blood. These receptors were collected from a woman in her thirties or forties with Graves' ophthalmopathy. The CDR3 runs from the conserved cysteine through the conserved F or W. Each record gives: clone size, J gene, V gene, D gene, CDR3 protein, CDR3 DNA. D genes are given only for firm matches. The size entry is marked missing in some rows and otherwise reads once, few, many or a size class.

many,TRBJ2-5,TRBV20-1,NA,CSAFRDASQETQYF,TGCAGTGCTTTCCGGGACGCCAGCCAAGAGACCCAGTACTTC
many,TRBJ2-2,TRBV5-1,TRBD1,CASSTQTGTGELFF,TGCGCCAGCAGCACTCAGACAGGGACCGGGGAGCTGTTTTTT
many,TRBJ2-7,TRBV11-1,TRBD2,CASSPWGGENAYEQYF,TGTGCCAGCAGCCCGTGGGGGGGAGAGAACGCCTACGAGCAGTACTTC
many,TRBJ1-1,TRBV20-1,NA,CSSGTYTEAFF,TGCAGTTCCGGGACGTACACTGAAGCTTTCTTT
many,TRBJ1-5,TRBV6-1,NA,CASSAVEGSQPQHF,TGTGCCAGCAGTGCGGTTGAGGGTTCTCAGCCCCAGCATTTT
few,TRBJ1-5,TRBV7-8,NA,CASSRGWGGSLGQPQHF,TGTGCCAGCAGCCGGGGTTGGGGGGGAAGTCTTGGTCAGCCCCAGCATTTT
many,TRBJ2-7,TRBV4-1,TRBD1,CASSQDVTDRGGSEQYF,TGCGCCAGCAGCCAAGATGTGACGGACAGGGGAGGGTCAGAGCAGTACTTC
many,TRBJ2-5,TRBV6-2/TRBV6-3,TRBD1,CASSSHDRGRETQYF,TGTGCCAGCAGTTCACACGACAGGGGTAGAGAGACCCAGTACTTC
many,TRBJ2-7,TRBV20-1,TRBD1,CSASRTGQYEQYF,TGCAGTGCTAGTAGGACAGGACAATACGAGCAGTACTTC
many,TRBJ1-1,TRBV19,NA,CASSPAAGNTEAFF,TGTGCCAGTAGTCCCGCGGCAGGGAACACTGAAGCTTTCTTT
few,TRBJ2-2,TRBV4-1,NA,CASSQEASNTGELFF,TGCGCCAGCAGCCAAGAGGCCAGCAACACCGGGGAGCTGTTTTTT
many,TRBJ2-2,TRBV7-2,TRBD2,CASSFSGRADGELFF,TGTGCCAGCAGCTTTAGCGGGAGGGCGGACGGGGAGCTGTTTTTT
many,TRBJ1-1,TRBV18,TRBD1,CASSPRTGFRTEAFF,TGTGCCAGCTCGCCCAGGACAGGGTTCCGGACTGAAGCTTTCTTT
NA,TRBJ1-1,TRBV9,NA,CASSGGTLNTEAFF,TGTGCCAGCAGCGGGGGGACACTGAACACTGAAGCTTTCTTT
many,TRBJ2-7,TRBV28,NA,CASSLKRYYEQYF,TGTGCCAGCAGTTTAAAGCGGTACTACGAGCAGTACTTC
NA,TRBJ2-1,TRBV11-2,TRBD2,CASSPTTSGSYNEQFF,TGTGCCAGCAGCCCCACCACTAGCGGTTCCTACAATGAGCAGTTCTTC
many,TRBJ1-6,TRBV12-3/TRBV12-4,NA,CASSFRSNSPLHF,TGTGCCAGCAGTTTTAGGTCTAATTCACCCCTCCACTTT
many,TRBJ1-5,TRBV12-3/TRBV12-4,TRBD1,CASSRDTGVSSQPQHF,TGTGCCAGCAGCCGCGACACAGGGGTTTCATCGCAGCCCCAGCATTTT
many,TRBJ2-7,TRBV14,NA,CASSQAGGRNYEQYF,TGTGCCAGCAGCCAAGCGGGGGGCAGGAACTACGAGCAGTACTTC
many,TRBJ1-2,TRBV6-1,NA,CASSVMSGRGYTF,TGTGCCAGCAGTGTTATGTCTGGAAGAGGCTACACCTTC
many,TRBJ2-7,TRBV28,TRBD2,CASSLAGVANSYEQYF,TGTGCCAGCAGTTTAGCGGGGGTTGCTAACTCCTACGAGCAGTACTTC
NA,TRBJ2-5,TRBV27,NA,CASMGRISQETQYF,TGTGCCAGCATGGGCCGAATAAGCCAAGAGACCCAGTACTTC
NA,TRBJ2-4,TRBV18,NA,CASSLADLAKNIQYF,TGTGCCAGCTCACTAGCGGATCTAGCCAAAAACATTCAGTACTTC
many,TRBJ2-7,TRBV29-1,NA,CSVERRDTNSYEQYF,TGCAGCGTTGAACGGCGGGACACCAACTCCTACGAGCAGTACTTC
NA,TRBJ1-2,TRBV12-3/TRBV12-4,NA,CASRGKGRDYGYTF,TGTGCCAGCAGAGGGAAGGGCCGGGACTATGGCTACACCTTC
many,TRBJ2-5,TRBV11-1,NA,CASSQLETQYF,TGTGCCAGCAGCCAATTGGAGACCCAGTACTTC
NA,TRBJ2-7,TRBV7-3,NA,CASSRDGLGEQYF,TGTGCCAGCAGCCGGGACGGCCTTGGAGAGCAGTACTTC
many,TRBJ1-2,TRBV27,NA,CASSSGARGYTF,TGTGCCAGCAGTTCAGGGGCTCGTGGCTACACCTTC
many,TRBJ2-4,TRBV20-1,NA,CSALGIQGSHIQYF,TGCAGTGCGCTAGGGATTCAGGGTTCCCACATTCAGTACTTC
many,TRBJ2-3,TRBV6-5,NA,CASSSLGASTDTQYF,TGTGCCAGCAGTTCGTTAGGGGCTAGCACAGATACGCAGTATTTT
NA,TRBJ1-5,TRBV6-2/TRBV6-3,NA,CASSYSPGRSNQPQHF,TGTGCCAGCAGTTACTCACCGGGACGAAGCAATCAGCCCCAGCATTTT
many,TRBJ1-1,TRBV5-6,NA,CASSLGVGGRNTEAFF,TGTGCCAGCAGCTTGGGGGTCGGTGGGAGGAACACTGAAGCTTTCTTT
many,TRBJ2-5,TRBV7-8,NA,CASSLLVQETQYF,TGTGCCAGCAGCTTGCTGGTACAAGAGACCCAGTACTTC
many,TRBJ2-7,TRBV13,NA,CASSYSQGYEQYF,TGTGCCAGCAGCTATTCCCAGGGTTACGAGCAGTACTTC
NA,TRBJ1-1,TRBV7-2,TRBD1,CASSLAFRGRVTEAFF,TGTGCCAGCAGCTTAGCCTTCAGGGGGCGCGTCACTGAAGCTTTCTTT
few,TRBJ1-1,TRBV6-1,NA,CASSPQAKGTEAFF,TGTGCCAGCAGCCCCCAGGCCAAGGGGACTGAAGCTTTCTTT
few,TRBJ2-7,TRBV20-1,TRBD2,CSAMSLTSGSSYEQYF,TGCAGTGCCATGAGCCTTACTAGCGGGAGTTCCTACGAGCAGTACTTC
NA,TRBJ1-2,TRBV5-1,TRBD1,CASSEVLGTGVSNYGYTF,TGCGCCAGCAGCGAGGTTCTCGGGACAGGGGTTTCTAACTATGGCTACACCTTC
few,TRBJ2-7,TRBV10-3,TRBD2,CATQGSGSYEQYF,TGTGCCACCCAGGGAAGCGGGAGCTACGAGCAGTACTTC
few,TRBJ1-5,TRBV6-1,TRBD1,CASSEAGTGGNQPQHF,TGTGCCAGCAGTGAGGCAGGGACAGGGGGGAATCAGCCCCAGCATTTT
many,TRBJ2-5,TRBV28,TRBD2,CASRSGGLAGGYETQYF,TGTGCCAGCAGATCCGGAGGACTAGCGGGAGGATACGAGACCCAGTACTTC
many,TRBJ1-1,TRBV11-3,TRBD1,CASSLGDRGRGTEAFF,TGTGCCAGCAGCTTAGGGGACAGGGGGCGGGGCACTGAAGCTTTCTTT
NA,TRBJ2-5,TRBV28,TRBD1,CASSFKRQGFEKTQYF,TGTGCCAGCAGTTTCAAGAGACAGGGTTTCGAAAAGACCCAGTACTTC